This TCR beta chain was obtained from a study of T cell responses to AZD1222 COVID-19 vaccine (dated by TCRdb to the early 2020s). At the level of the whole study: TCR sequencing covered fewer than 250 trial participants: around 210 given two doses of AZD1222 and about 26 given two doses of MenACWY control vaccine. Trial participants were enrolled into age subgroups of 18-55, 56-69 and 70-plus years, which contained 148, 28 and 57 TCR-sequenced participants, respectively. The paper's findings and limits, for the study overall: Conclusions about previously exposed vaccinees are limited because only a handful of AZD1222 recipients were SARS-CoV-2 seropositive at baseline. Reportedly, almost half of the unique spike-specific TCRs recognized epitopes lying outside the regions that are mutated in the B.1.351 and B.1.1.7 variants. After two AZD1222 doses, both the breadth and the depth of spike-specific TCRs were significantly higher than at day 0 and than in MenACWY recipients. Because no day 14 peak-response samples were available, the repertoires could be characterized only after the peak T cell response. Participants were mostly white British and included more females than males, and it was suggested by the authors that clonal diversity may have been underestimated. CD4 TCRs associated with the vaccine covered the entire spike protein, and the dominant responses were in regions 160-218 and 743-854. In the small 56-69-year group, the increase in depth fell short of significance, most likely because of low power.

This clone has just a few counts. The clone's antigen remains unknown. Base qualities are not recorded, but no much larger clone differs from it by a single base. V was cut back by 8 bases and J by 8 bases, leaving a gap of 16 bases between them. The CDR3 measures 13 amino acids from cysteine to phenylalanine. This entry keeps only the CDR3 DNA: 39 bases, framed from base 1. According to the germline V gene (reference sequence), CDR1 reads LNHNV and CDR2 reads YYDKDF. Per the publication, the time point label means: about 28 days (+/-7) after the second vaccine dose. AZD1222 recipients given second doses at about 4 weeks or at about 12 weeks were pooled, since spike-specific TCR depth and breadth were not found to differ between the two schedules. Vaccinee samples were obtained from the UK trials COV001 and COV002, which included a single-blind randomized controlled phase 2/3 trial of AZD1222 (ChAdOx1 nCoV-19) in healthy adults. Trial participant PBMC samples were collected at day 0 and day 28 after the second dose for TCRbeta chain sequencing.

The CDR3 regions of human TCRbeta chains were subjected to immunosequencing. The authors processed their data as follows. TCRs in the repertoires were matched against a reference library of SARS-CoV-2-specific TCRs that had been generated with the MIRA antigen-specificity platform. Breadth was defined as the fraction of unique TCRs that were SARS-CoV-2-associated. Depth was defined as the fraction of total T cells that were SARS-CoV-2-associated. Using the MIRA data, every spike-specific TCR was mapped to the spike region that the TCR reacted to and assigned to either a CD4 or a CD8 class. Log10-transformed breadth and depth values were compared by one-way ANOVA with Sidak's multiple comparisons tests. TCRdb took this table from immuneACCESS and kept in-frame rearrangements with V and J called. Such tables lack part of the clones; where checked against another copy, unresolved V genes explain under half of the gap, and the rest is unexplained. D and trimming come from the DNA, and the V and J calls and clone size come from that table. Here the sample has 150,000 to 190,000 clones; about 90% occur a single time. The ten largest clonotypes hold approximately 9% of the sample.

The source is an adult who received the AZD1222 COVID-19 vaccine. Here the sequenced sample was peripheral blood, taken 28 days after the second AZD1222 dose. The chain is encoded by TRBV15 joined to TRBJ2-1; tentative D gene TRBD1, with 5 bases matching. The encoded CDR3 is CATGAPEGYEQFF. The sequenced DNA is TGTGCCACCGGGGCTCCGGAAGGGTATGAGCAGTTCTTC.